This note documents a single T cell receptor beta chain sequence. Its target is not known. Naive CD8 cells were CD45RO-negative, positively selected for CCR7, excluding terminally differentiated effector memory CD45RA+ cells. The data are from a study of shared clonotypes between healthy human individuals. Across the study: Used for every donor were three CD4 naive, three CD4 memory, two CD8 naive and one CD8 memory plate. Notes on the study in general: Lower generation probabilities were found for non-shared clonotypes than for those shared by all four donors.

TCRdb's copy holds only in-frame clones and misses some; the assay was immunoSEQ multiplex PCR. The sample has 600,000 or so clones, about 95% seen once. Trimming took 3 bases from V and 1 from J; bases not matched to a gene: 7. This CDR3 has 16 amino acids. Germline V gives CDR1 SGDLS, CDR2 YYNGEE. The material sequenced was naive CD8+ T cells sorted from blood. This chain connects TRBV9 to TRBJ1-1, with 9 bases lining up with TRBD1. This clonotype originated in a woman under 40 in good health. In DNA form, the CDR3 reads TGTGCCAGCAGCGAATGGACAGGGGCCGGGAACACTGAAGCTTTCTTT. Translating gives CASSEWTGAGNTEAFF. The full variable domain, rest sourced from reference TRBV9 and TRBJ1-1, is DSGVTQTPKHLITATGQRVTLRCSPRSGDLSVYWYQQSLDQGLQFLIQYYNGEERAKGNILERFSAQQFPDLHSELNLSSLELGDSALYFCASSEWTGAGNTEAFFGQGTRLTVV.